Sequencing of this T cell receptor (beta chain) was carried out in a study of a mutant IDH1 vaccine in newly diagnosed glioma. Study at large: In the visit schedule, V12 fell in week 35, while V13 fell in week 47. General study findings and limits: Shifts in the top peripheral T cell clonotypes seemed unrelated to pseudoprogression. Patients showed vaccine-induced immune responses at a rate of 93.3%.

The repertoire was sequenced with immunoSEQ multiplex PCR; TCRdb's copy has only in-frame clones and lacks some. The repertoire holds about 56,000 clones, with roughly 80% as singletons. Time point reported: week 47, end of study. Alongside topical imiquimod, each dose of vaccine comprised 300 ug of mutant IDH1 20-mer peptide. Patients in the study were vaccinated eight times, receiving shots in weeks 1, 3, 5, 7, 11, 15, 19 and 23. Worth noting for this clone: As yet, its antigen is unknown.

CDR1 and CDR2 from the germline V gene are MNHEY and SMNVEV (reference sequence). V shed 5 bases and J shed 2 bases, with 16 bases lying between them. This CDR3 region has 15 residues. This specimen was PBMCs, taken from a glioma patient whose treatment included an IDH1 peptide vaccine. The source is a man between 45 and 60 years old with glioma. This chain uses TRBV27 with TRBJ2-7, with D possibly matching TRBD1 (5 bases). The DNA of the CDR3 is TGTGCCAGCAGTCCCACGGCCAGACAGACCTACGAGCAGTACTTC. It codes for CASSPTARQTYEQYF.